The next 24 T cell receptor beta chains were all read from a single sample in a study of T cells after yellow fever vaccination. TCRdb analysed the 5' RACE reads with MiXCR anew, one entry per CDR3 protein. The sample has about 250,000 distinct CDR3 sequences, about 3.9% seen once. The source material was PBMCs, sampled 15 days after the yellow fever booster vaccination. The receptors were gathered from a man between 18 and 35 years old who received the YFV17D yellow fever vaccine.

This clonotype was seen repeatedly, ten times or more. The chain couples TRBV5-1 to TRBJ1-5, with D possibly TRBD1 on 5 matching bases. The germline V and J ends were trimmed by 1 base and 2 bases, with 10 bases remaining between them. There are 15 residues in the CDR3. The V gene's germline CDR1 is SGHRS and CDR2 YFSETQ. CDR3: CASSLSPGRNQPQHF. As DNA, the CDR3 is TGCGCCAGCAGCTTGTCCCCAGGGCGCAATCAGCCCCAGCATTTT.

This clonotype was seen repeatedly, ten times or more. The V gene is TRBV18, the J gene TRBJ1-1, with D possibly TRBD1 on 5 matching bases. V gave up 3 bases and J gave up 6 bases, with 11 bases separating them. Germline CDR1 KGHSH, CDR2 LQKENI. The CDR3 is 13 amino acids. The chain's CDR3 is CASSPSRGPEAFF. For the CDR3, the DNA is TGTGCCAGCTCACCTTCGAGGGGACCTGAAGCTTTCTTT.

Many counts were recorded for this clonotype. CDR3 nucleotide sequence: TGCAGTGCTTGTCGACAGGGGGAGTATAGCAATCAGCCCCAGCATTTT. Translated, it gives CSACRQGEYSNQPQHF. The rearrangement links TRBV20-1 to TRBJ1-5; 9 positions match TRBD1. Losses at the gene ends were 5 bases for V and 0 bases for J; bases not matched to a gene: 8. Germline V gene sequence: CDR1 DFQATT, CDR2 SNEGSKA (reference sequence). The CDR3 is 16 amino acids.

A few counts support this clonotype. The chain carries TRBV7-6 and TRBJ2-3, with 8 positions matching TRBD2. This CDR3 has 16 amino acids. J gave up 4 bases and V 5 bases, and 11 bases lay outside the gene matches. Looked up from germline, CDR1 is SGHVS and CDR2 is FNYEAQ. CDR3: CASSHLEAGGPDTQYF. The CDR3, as DNA: TGTGCCAGCAGCCACCTGGAGGCGGGGGGTCCAGATACGCAGTATTTT.

V is TRBV6-6 and J is TRBJ2-5, with 11 bases aligning to TRBD2. Germline loops: CDR1 MNHNY, CDR2 SVGAGI (reference sequence). The CDR3 is 16 residues long. The V gene end was trimmed by 2 bases and the J gene end by 2 bases; junction bases not matched to a gene: 4. CDR3 loop: CASSYRPSGGQETQYF. The CDR3 DNA is TGTGCCAGCAGTTACCGTCCTAGCGGGGGGCAAGAGACCCAGTACTTC.

There are a few counts of this clonotype. CDR3 region: CATSDPAASGNHNEQFF. CDR3 sequence (DNA): TGTGCCACCAGTGACCCTGCGGCTAGCGGGAACCACAATGAGCAGTTCTTC. The gene calls are TRBV24-1 and TRBJ2-1, with TRBD2 matching 9 bases. The CDR3 is 17 residues long. With 4 bases clipped from V and 5 bases from J, the junction kept 11 bases outside the gene matches. CDR1 KGHDR and CDR2 SFDVKD come from the germline V gene.

At least ten counts were recorded for this clonotype. The chain carries TRBV20-1 and TRBJ2-3; TRBD1 matches at 7 bases. Unmatched junction bases numbered 10, after V lost 5 bases and J lost 5 bases. There are 14 residues in the CDR3. CDR1 and CDR2 from the germline V gene are DFQATT and SNEGSKA (reference sequence). CDR3 loop: CSAHTGEYVDTQYF. The CDR3 coding sequence is TGCAGTGCTCATACAGGGGAGTATGTAGATACGCAGTATTTT.

This clonotype was detected ten times or more. The V gene is TRBV12-3 or TRBV12-4, the J gene TRBJ1-6; 7 bases line up with TRBD1. Germline trimming cut 4 bases from V and 10 bases from J; bases unmatched to any gene: 7. CDR3 length equals 14 residues. CDR3 DNA: TGTGCCAGCAGTTCCGACAGGGTATTATCACCCCTCCACTTT. Its translation is CASSSDRVLSPLHF.

This clonotype was detected only a few times. The chain employs TRBV23-1 and TRBJ2-2, with TRBD2 identical over 7 bases. TRBV23-1 is an ORF; its function is uncertain. CDR3 length equals 16 residues. Trimming took 4 bases from V and 7 from J; bases not matched to a gene: 12. The CDR3 coding sequence is TGCGCCAGCAGTCCGTCCCGGGGAGGGAGATTCGGGGAGCTGTTTTTT. Encoded protein: CASSPSRGGRFGELFF.

This clonotype was found many times. The rearrangement links TRBV27 to TRBJ2-3; no clear D. CDR3 length equals 13 residues. The V gene lost 4 bases and the J gene lost 14 bases, with 19 bases spanning the gap. Germline CDR1 and CDR2: MNHEY and SMNVEV (reference sequence). CDR3 region: CASSSTVAKTSYF. In nucleotides, the CDR3 is TGTGCCAGCAGTTCCACAGTAGCAAAAACATCGTATTTT.

This clonotype was seen many times. V is TRBV20-1 and J is TRBJ1-1; 8 nucleotides line up with TRBD1. The germline V gene has CDR1 DFQATT and CDR2 SNEGSKA (reference sequence). V gave up 6 bases and J gave up 6 bases; unmatched junction bases: 6. The CDR3 has 12 amino acids. The CDR3, as DNA: TGCAGTGCCCCCGGACAGGGAGCTGAAGCTTTCTTT. Translation: CSAPGQGAEAFF.

This clonotype appeared many times. The chain combines TRBV7-9 with TRBJ2-1, with 7 positions matching TRBD2. Germline V gives CDR1 SEHNR, CDR2 FQNEAQ (reference sequence). CDR3 size: 15 residues. After removal of 1 base from V and 3 bases from J, the junction contained 3 bases not matched to a gene. The CDR3 loop is CASSLELAYYNEQFF. DNA for the CDR3: TGTGCCAGCAGCTTAGAACTAGCGTACTACAATGAGCAGTTCTTC.

The sample holds many counts of this clonotype. This chain links TRBV5-6 with TRBJ2-7; tentatively, D is TRBD1 (6 bases). The V gene's germline CDR1 is SGHDT and CDR2 YYEEEE. The CDR3 contains 13 residues. V gave up 6 bases and J gave up 0 bases, with 10 bases separating them. CDR3 bases: TGTGCCAGCAACTCGGACAGCTCCTACGAGCAGTACTTC. Translated: CASNSDSSYEQYF.

In this sample, this clonotype turned up many times. The chain is built from TRBV10-3 and TRBJ1-2; 11 bases fit TRBD1. Losses at the gene ends were 6 bases for V and 7 bases for J; bases not matched to a gene: 4. The V gene's germline CDR1 is ENHRY and CDR2 SYGVKD. The CDR3 totals 13 residues. The CDR3 nucleotides read TGTGCCATCAGGGGACAGGGGGTGAGTGGCTACACCTTC. Amino acids: CAIRGQGVSGYTF.

This clonotype was counted ten times or more. CDR3: CASSLRQEVYEQYV. The CDR3 DNA sequence: TGCGCCAGCAGCCTTCGACAGGAGGTCTACGAGCAGTACGTC. This chain uses TRBV4-1 with TRBJ2-7, with D possibly matching TRBD1 (6 bases). The CDR3 length is 14 residues. V lost 4 bases, J lost 3 bases, and 13 bases lay in between. Germline CDR1 MGHRA, CDR2 YSYEKL.

This clonotype was picked up many times. The chain employs TRBV6-6 and TRBJ1-5, with D maybe TRBD1 (5 bases). The germline V and J ends were trimmed by 6 bases and 0 bases, with 18 bases remaining between them. Germline CDR1 reads MNHNY; CDR2 reads SVGAGI (reference sequence). The CDR3 loop spans 17 amino acids. The CDR3 loop reads CASSPLSRAHSNQPQHF. DNA of the CDR3: TGTGCCAGCAGCCCCCTCTCCAGGGCTCATAGCAATCAGCCCCAGCATTTT.

This clonotype was observed at least ten times. The chain is built from TRBV2 and TRBJ2-7; D is perhaps TRBD2 (5 bases). CDR1 is SNHLY, CDR2 FYNNEI, per germline. This CDR3 comprises 14 residues. Trimming took 1 base from V and 5 from J, leaving 12 bases between them. CDR3 nucleotide sequence: TGTGCCAGCAGTGAAGATTGGAGTAGCGACGAGCAGTACTTC. Protein sequence: CASSEDWSSDEQYF.

The table lists this clonotype with many counts. J is TRBJ2-2 and V is TRBV7-6; D possibly matches TRBD1 or TRBD2 (6 bases each). Germline CDR1 reads SGHVS; CDR2 reads FNYEAQ. The CDR3 loop spans 14 amino acids. The germline V and J ends were trimmed by 7 bases and 7 bases, with 16 bases remaining between them. The CDR3 nucleotides are TGTGCCAGCAAAGGGGGGCTTGTCGACGGGGAGCTGTTTTTT. Translation: CASKGGLVDGELFF.

As regards this clonotype: At one end, the junction sequence differs from germline, possibly due to a read error. The V and J genes are TRBV5-6 and TRBJ2-5; possible D gene TRBD2, 6 bases. CDR1 is SGHDT, CDR2 YYEEEE, per germline. The length of the CDR3 is 14 residues. CDR3 sequence reads: CARSFRGIEETQYF. The CDR3 coding sequence is TGTGCCAGGAGCTTCCGCGGGATTGAGGAGACCCAGTACTTC.

This clonotype was detected only a few times. This chain joins TRBV20-1 and TRBJ1-6; no definite D call. Germline-derived CDR1 and CDR2 are DFQATT and SNEGSKA (reference sequence). CDR3 size: 14 residues. V lost 1 base and J 4 bases, leaving 8 bases between the germline ends. The CDR3 reads CSARGERYNSPLHF. The CDR3 bases are TGCAGTGCTAGAGGTGAACGGTATAATTCACCCCTCCACTTT.

This chain uses TRBV5-4 with TRBJ2-5, with a possible D match to TRBD2 (8 bases). This CDR3 has 16 residues. V gave up 4 bases and J gave up 5 bases, with 21 bases separating them. The germline gives CDR1 SGHNT, CDR2 YYREEE (reference sequence). CDR3 DNA: TGTGCCAGCAGCCCCCGGGAGGGGGCAATTGGGGAGACCCAGTACTTC. As protein: CASSPREGAIGETQYF.

This clonotype was seen repeatedly, ten times or more. The chain links TRBV7-2 to TRBJ1-2; 7 bases fit TRBD1. V was pared by 6 bases and J by 6 bases, with 4 bases of the junction left unmatched. The CDR3 is 12 amino acids. Germline V lookup: CDR1 SGHTA, CDR2 FQGNSA. CDR3 DNA: TGTGCCAGCAGACCTGACAGGGATGGCTACACCTTC. It yields the protein CASRPDRDGYTF.

This clonotype was observed at least ten times. The chain uses TRBV5-1 and TRBJ1-1; D uncertain. From germline, CDR1 is SGHRS and CDR2 YFSETQ. V shed 0 bases and J shed 1 base, with 7 bases lying between them. The CDR3 runs to 14 residues. The DNA for the CDR3 is TGCGCCAGCAGCTTGGCCGACGGGAACACTGAAGCTTTCTTT. Its translation is CASSLADGNTEAFF.

Ten or more counts support this clonotype. The rearrangement uses TRBV5-4 and TRBJ1-1; D unclear. Germline V gene lookup returns CDR1 SGHNT and CDR2 YYREEE (reference sequence). This CDR3 has 12 amino acids. Between the trimmed V and J ends, which lost 4 bases and 2 bases, there was a span of 6 bases. CDR3 sequence (DNA): TGTGCCAGCAGCACAATTAACACTGAAGCTTTCTTT. It translates to CASSTINTEAFF.